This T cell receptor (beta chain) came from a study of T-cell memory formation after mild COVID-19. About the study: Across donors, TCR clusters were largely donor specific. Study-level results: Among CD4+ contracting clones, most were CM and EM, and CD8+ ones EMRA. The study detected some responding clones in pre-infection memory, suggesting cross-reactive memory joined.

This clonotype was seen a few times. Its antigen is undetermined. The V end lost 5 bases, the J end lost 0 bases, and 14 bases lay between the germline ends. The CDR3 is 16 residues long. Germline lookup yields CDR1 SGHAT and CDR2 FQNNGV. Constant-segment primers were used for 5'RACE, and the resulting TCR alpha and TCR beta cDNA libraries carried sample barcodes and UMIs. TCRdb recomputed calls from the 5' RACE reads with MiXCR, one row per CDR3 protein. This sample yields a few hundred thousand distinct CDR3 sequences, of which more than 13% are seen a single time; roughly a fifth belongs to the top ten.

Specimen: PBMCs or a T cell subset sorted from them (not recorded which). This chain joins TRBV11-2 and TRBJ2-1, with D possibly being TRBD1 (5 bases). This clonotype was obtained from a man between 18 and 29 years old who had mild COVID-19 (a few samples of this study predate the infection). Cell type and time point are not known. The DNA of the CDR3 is TGTGCCAGCAGCGCCAGGGTCTCTAGCTCCTACAATGAGCAGTTCTTC. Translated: CASSARVSSSYNEQFF.